Listed below are T cell receptor beta chains from one sample, sequenced in a study of identical twins. Via MiXCR, TCRdb re-called the 5' RACE reads, giving one row per CDR3 protein. This table has about 190,000 distinct CDR3 sequences, 15% to 20% appearing once. These same data were also listed under a study on T cells expressing NK-cell markers.

Material: CD8+ T cells sorted from blood. These receptors were taken from a woman under 30 in good health. Each CDR3 is given with its conserved first and last residue.

CDR3	V	J
CASSALAGGGIGEQYF	TRBV7-7	TRBJ2-7
CASSLRQGGPDTQYF	TRBV4-3	TRBJ2-3
CASSLGLAGASYEQYF	TRBV5-6	TRBJ2-7
CASSGTSGGSNTGELFF	TRBV9	TRBJ2-2
CASTQGTPRVTDTQYF	TRBV27	TRBJ2-3
CASASGFFNEQFF	TRBV27	TRBJ2-1
CASSFEEGEQFF	TRBV7-9	TRBJ2-1
CSASTGPTEAFF	TRBV20-1	TRBJ1-1
CASRELAGDYNEQFF	TRBV2	TRBJ2-1
CASSGPGLEETQYF	TRBV28	TRBJ2-5
CASSEARGTEAFF	TRBV5-5	TRBJ1-1
CASSDDYTGELFF	TRBV9	TRBJ2-2
CASSRGRGSGEQYF	TRBV13	TRBJ2-7
CASSAGQDEQYF	TRBV7-9	TRBJ2-7
CASMEAGIVNNEQFF	TRBV12-3/TRBV12-4	TRBJ2-1
CASSTGLAGRTETQYF	TRBV11-2	TRBJ2-5
CASSQVGGLEQYF	TRBV14	TRBJ2-7
CASEEWGTTDIQYF	TRBV2	TRBJ2-4
CASSVGTSAYNEQFF	TRBV9	TRBJ2-1
CASSVGREMFF	TRBV9	TRBJ2-1
CASRGLAGVSYNEQFF	TRBV12-3/TRBV12-4	TRBJ2-1
CASSFGTGRKSQYF	TRBV5-6	TRBJ2-7
CASSSKAGAAQYF	TRBV27	TRBJ2-3
CSATWMGEQYF	TRBV20-1	TRBJ2-7
CASSLEWKLDEKLFF	TRBV12-3/TRBV12-4	TRBJ1-4
CASSLLLRGNGELFF	TRBV7-9	TRBJ2-2
CASSSHDRGDYEQYF	TRBV7-3	TRBJ2-7
CASSSPLAGPVETQYF	TRBV12-3/TRBV12-4	TRBJ2-5
CASDGLSNYGYTF	TRBV12-3/TRBV12-4	TRBJ1-2
CASLPESSYNEQFF	TRBV7-9	TRBJ2-1
CASTSSGVGYEQYF	TRBV6-1	TRBJ2-7
CASSVEARGEKLFF	TRBV9	TRBJ1-4
CSVASESFYEQYF	TRBV29-1	TRBJ2-7